One and the same sample provided the 25 T cell receptor beta chains below, sequenced in a study of CD8 T cells in Susac syndrome. RNA amounts of roughly 0.45 to 1 ug underwent reverse transcription with random hexamers. TCRdb redid the calling of the immunoSEQ multiplex PCR reads with MiXCR, one entry per CDR3 protein. Of approximately 210,000 distinct CDR3 sequences listed, less than 95% were seen once; the top ten hold around 0.15%. The source material was CD4+ T cells from PBMCs. These receptors were collected from a human donor with Susac syndrome.

The rearrangement joins TRBV6-1 to TRBJ1-5, with D possibly TRBD1 on 6 matching bases. The CDR3 runs to 14 residues. Germline V gene sequence: CDR1 MNHNS, CDR2 SASEGT. V was cut by 6 bases and J by 1 base, with 10 bases left in between. CDR3: CASRYTGSNQPQHF. DNA for the CDR3: TGTGCCAGCAGATACACAGGGAGCAATCAGCCCCAGCATTTT.

The genes are TRBV20-1 and TRBJ2-5; D is uncertain. V was cut by 0 bases and J by 1 base, with 12 bases left in between. CDR3 size: 15 residues. CDR1 DFQATT and CDR2 SNEGSKA come from the germline V gene (reference sequence). CDR3 sequence reads: CSARDNRLPQETQYF. DNA of the CDR3: TGCAGTGCTAGAGACAACCGACTCCCCCAAGAGACCCAGTACTTC.

This clonotype was seen only a few times. For the CDR3, the DNA is TGTGCCAGCTCACGTGCGGGTCAAGAGACCCAGTACTTC. Residues: CASSRAGQETQYF. The rearrangement joins TRBV18 to TRBJ2-5, with D possibly TRBD2 on 5 matching bases. The V gene's germline CDR1 is KGHSH and CDR2 LQKENI. Trimming took 4 bases from V and 2 from J, leaving 8 bases between them. The CDR3 extends over 13 amino acids.

The V call is TRBV30, the J call TRBJ1-2; perhaps TRBD1 as D (5 bases). The CDR3 is 14 amino acids. V was cut by 5 bases and J by 4 bases, with 17 bases left in between. Germline CDR1 and CDR2: GTSNPN and SVGIG (reference sequence). The CDR3 DNA sequence: TGTGCCTGGGGGACCAACCAGGGACCCTATGGCTACACCTTC. Encoded protein: CAWGTNQGPYGYTF. Full variable domain (remainder filled in from reference TRBV30 and TRBJ1-2): SQTIHQWPATLVQPVGSPLSLECTVEGTSNPNLYWYRQAAGRGLQLLFYSVGIGQISSEVPQNLSASRPQDRQFILSSKKLLLSDSGFYLCAWGTNQGPYGYTFGSGTRLTVV.

The count of this clonotype is one. This chain joins TRBV6-5 and TRBJ1-1, with TRBD1 as a possible D gene (5 bases). Trimming cost V 0 bases and J 10 bases, with 12 bases left between them. CDR3 length equals 13 residues. The germline CDR1 and CDR2 sequences are MNHEY and SVGAGI. The DNA of the CDR3 is TGTGCCAGCAGTTACTCGAGGCAGGGAGTAGCTTTCTTT. Amino acid sequence: CASSYSRQGVAFF.

J is TRBJ2-1 and V is TRBV5-1, with 8 bases matching TRBD1. Germline CDR1 reads SGHRS; CDR2 reads YFSETQ. With V trimmed by 3 bases and J by 0 bases, 5 bases remained unmatched. This CDR3 is 16 amino acids long. The CDR3 DNA reads TGCGCCAGCAGCTGGGACAGGCAGAGCTCCTACAATGAGCAGTTCTTC. Encoded protein: CASSWDRQSSYNEQFF.

This rearrangement joins TRBV20-1 to TRBJ1-1; D possibly corresponds to TRBD1 (6 bases). Germline V gene sequence: CDR1 DFQATT, CDR2 SNEGSKA (reference sequence). V shed 2 bases and J shed 5 bases, with 12 bases lying between them. This CDR3 is 13 amino acids long. CDR3 protein: CSARQGIWTEAFF. CDR3 DNA sequence: TGCAGTGCTAGACAGGGGATTTGGACTGAAGCTTTCTTT.

This chain joins TRBV4-3 and TRBJ2-3, with 10 bases lining up with TRBD2. The CDR3 runs to 17 residues. V was clipped by 0 bases and J by 6 bases; unmatched bases: 9. Germline CDR1 reads LGHNA; CDR2 reads YSLEER. The CDR3, as DNA: TGCGCCAGCAGCCAAGATCGAGAGCGGGGGGGCCCCGATACGCAGTATTTT. Its protein product is CASSQDRERGGPDTQYF.

J is TRBJ1-2 and V is TRBV6-2 or TRBV6-3; D is ambiguous. The length of the CDR3 is 14 residues. Germline CDR1 and CDR2: MNHEY and SVGEGT. V lost 2 bases and J lost 4, with 11 bases in between. CDR3 DNA: TGTGCCAGCAGTTACCGGCCGGAGATCTATGGCTACACCTTC. It specifies CASSYRPEIYGYTF.

The chain links TRBV19 to TRBJ2-1, with 12 bases aligning to TRBD2. CDR1 is LNHDA and CDR2 is SQIVND in the germline V gene (reference sequence). With 1 base clipped from V and 4 bases from J, the junction kept 8 bases outside the gene matches. The CDR3 spans 18 residues. Here the CDR3 reads CASSIAASGGALYNEQFF. The DNA of the CDR3 is TGTGCCAGTAGTATAGCGGCTAGCGGGGGGGCCTTGTACAATGAGCAGTTCTTC.

This chain joins TRBV5-4 and TRBJ1-6, with D hard to call. The length of the CDR3 is 15 residues. From germline, CDR1 is SGHNT and CDR2 YYREEE (reference sequence). The ends were cut back, 0 bases at V and 5 bases at J, with 9 bases in the middle. The CDR3 sequence: CASSLGIPNNSPLHF. The DNA of the CDR3 is TGTGCCAGCAGCTTGGGAATCCCCAATAATTCACCCCTCCACTTT. The whole variable domain, filled in from reference TRBV5-4 and TRBJ1-6, reads ETGVTQSPTHLIKTRGQQVTLRCSSQSGHNTVSWYQQALGQGPQFIFQYYREEENGRGNFPPRFSGLQFPNYSSELNVNALELDDSALYLCASSLGIPNNSPLHFGNGTRLTVT.

The chain combines TRBV20-1 with TRBJ1-5; possibly TRBD1 for D (6 bases). V shed 1 base and J shed 5 bases, with 15 bases lying between them. In germline, CDR1 is DFQATT, CDR2 SNEGSKA (reference sequence). The CDR3 sequence is 15 residues long. CDR3 DNA: TGCAGTGCTAGAGTCTGGACAAGGGGGGATCAGCCCCAGCATTTT. It is translated as CSARVWTRGDQPQHF.

The chain links TRBV29-1 to TRBJ2-7; 7 nucleotides line up with TRBD2. In germline, CDR1 is SQVTM, CDR2 ANQGSEA. Trimming took 1 base from V and 9 from J; bases not matched to a gene: 12. The CDR3 totals 14 residues. This chain's CDR3 is CSVEAEGTGGRQYF. CDR3 DNA: TGCAGCGTTGAAGCCGAGGGGACGGGGGGTCGGCAGTACTTC.

This chain connects TRBV29-1 to TRBJ1-2, with D possibly TRBD1 on 6 matching bases. The germline V and J ends were trimmed by 4 bases and 6 bases, with 15 bases remaining between them. This CDR3 is 13 amino acids long. CDR1 SQVTM and CDR2 ANQGSEA come from the germline V gene. In DNA, the CDR3 is TGCAGCGTTGGGGGAGCGGGGGCGAATGGCTACACCTTC. Amino acid sequence: CSVGGAGANGYTF.

The chain recombines TRBV6-2 or TRBV6-3 with TRBJ2-7; a possible D gene is TRBD1 (6 bases). V was trimmed by 0 bases and J by 7 bases, leaving 19 bases between them. The germline CDR1 and CDR2 sequences are MNHEY and SVGEGT. CDR3 length: 16 residues. The chain's CDR3 is CASSYSRDKPFWEQYF. The CDR3 DNA is TGTGCCAGCAGTTACTCCCGGGACAAGCCCTTTTGGGAGCAGTACTTC.

The chain uses TRBV30 and TRBJ2-2, with D tentatively TRBD1 (6 bases). The CDR3 is 14 residues long. Germline CDR1 and CDR2: GTSNPN and SVGIG (reference sequence). Trimming removed 6 bases from V and 0 bases from J, with 11 bases in between. The CDR3 DNA reads as TGTGCCTGCTTCGGGACAACGAACACCGGGGAGCTGTTTTTT. It specifies CACFGTTNTGELFF.

V and J are TRBV9 and TRBJ1-2; 7 bases are a match to TRBD1. Trimming cost V 4 bases and J 5 bases; bases outside gene matches: 14. The CDR3 is 16 residues long. Per germline, CDR1 SGDLS and CDR2 YYNGEE. DNA of the CDR3: TGTGCCAGCAGCACGTTCGACAGGGAAGGGGCTTATGGCTACACCTTC. Translated, it gives CASSTFDREGAYGYTF.

The chain joins TRBV20-1 to TRBJ1-2, with a weak D call TRBD1 (6 bases). The V and J ends lost 2 bases and 8 bases respectively, with 12 bases between them. Germline loops: CDR1 DFQATT, CDR2 SNEGSKA (reference sequence). CDR3 size: 12 residues. Here the CDR3 reads CSARRQDMGYTF. DNA of the CDR3: TGCAGTGCTAGACGACAGGACATGGGCTACACCTTC.

The DNA for the CDR3 is TGTGCCAGCAGTTACGAGAGCGGGGGGTCCTACAATGAGCAGTTCTTC. Protein: CASSYESGGSYNEQFF. The chain employs TRBV6-2 or TRBV6-3 and TRBJ2-1; 9 nucleotides align to TRBD2. The CDR3 runs to 16 residues. J gave up 1 base and V 2 bases, and 3 bases lay outside the gene matches. CDR1 is MNHEY and CDR2 is SVGEGT in the germline V gene.

The chain carries TRBV5-6 and TRBJ1-1, with 9 bases that match TRBD1. Germline lookup yields CDR1 SGHDT and CDR2 YYEEEE. The V gene end was trimmed by 7 bases and the J gene end by 4 bases; junction bases not matched to a gene: 14. This CDR3 comprises 16 residues. The CDR3, as DNA: TGTGCCAGCCGTTACAGGGGGCGCAGTTTGGGCACTGAAGCTTTCTTT. The encoded protein is CASRYRGRSLGTEAFF.

This clonotype was counted once. J is TRBJ2-1 and V is TRBV27; D remains unclear. V gave up 3 bases and J gave up 4 bases, with 10 bases separating them. The CDR3 contains 14 residues. Germline V gives CDR1 MNHEY, CDR2 SMNVEV (reference sequence). The CDR3 nucleotides are TGTGCCAGCAGTTTCACCTCGACGTACAATGAGCAGTTCTTC. This codes for CASSFTSTYNEQFF.

The chain carries TRBV19 and TRBJ1-5, with a weak D call TRBD1 (5 bases). Germline V gene lookup returns CDR1 LNHDA and CDR2 SQIVND (reference sequence). Deletions cut 3 bases from V and 2 bases from J, with 11 bases between. The CDR3 totals 15 residues. The CDR3 region is CASSMAQARNQPQHF. CDR3 in DNA: TGTGCCAGTAGTATGGCACAGGCCCGCAATCAGCCCCAGCATTTT.

V and J are TRBV20-1 and TRBJ1-1; TRBD1 agrees at 7 bases. V lost 1 base, J lost 0 bases, and 5 bases stayed unmatched. CDR1 and CDR2 from the germline V gene are DFQATT and SNEGSKA (reference sequence). CDR3 length: 15 residues. The CDR3 sequence is CSARGQGSVNTEAFF. The CDR3 nucleotides are TGCAGTGCTAGAGGACAGGGTAGTGTGAACACTGAAGCTTTCTTT.

The chain combines TRBV7-2 with TRBJ1-1; D not certain. The CDR3 extends over 17 amino acids. V lost 1 base, J lost 1 base, and 16 bases lay in between. Per germline, CDR1 SGHTA and CDR2 FQGNSA. The CDR3 nucleotides read TGTGCCAGCAGCTTAGGTCCCACCGCGGCCGCGAACACTGAAGCTTTCTTT. Translating it yields CASSLGPTAAANTEAFF.

The chain carries TRBV5-1 and TRBJ1-2; D unresolved. The CDR3 has 14 residues. Germline V gene data show CDR1 as SGHRS and CDR2 as YFSETQ. Trimming cost V 3 bases and J 4 bases, with 13 bases left between them. This chain's CDR3 is CASSSTGGAYGYTF. The CDR3, as DNA: TGCGCCAGCAGCTCGACGGGAGGAGCCTATGGCTACACCTTC.